The 28 T cell receptor beta chains reported below all come from one sample, sequenced in a study of blood T cell repertoires in COVID-19. Produced via immunoSEQ multiplex PCR; TCRdb's table is partial and in-frame only. The sample has approximately 200,000 clones; roughly 82% are singletons. The sample consisted of peripheral blood. These receptors all come from a woman aged 25 to 39 with acute or convalescent COVID-19.

V is TRBV29-1 and J is TRBJ2-7; a weak D match, TRBD1 (6 bases). Germline assignment: CDR1 SQVTM and CDR2 ANQGSEA. V lost 6 bases and J lost 4, with 22 bases in between. This CDR3 is 15 amino acids long. The CDR3 nucleotides read TGCAGCGTGATTGGGACACGCAAGGGATGGTACGAGCAGTACTTC. Protein sequence: CSVIGTRKGWYEQYF.

The V gene is TRBV19, the J gene TRBJ1-5; possibly TRBD1 for D (6 bases). Trimming stripped 5 bases from V and 7 bases from J, with 15 bases between. The CDR3 sequence is 14 residues long. CDR1 LNHDA and CDR2 SQIVND come from the germline V gene (reference sequence). The CDR3 sequence: CASSEQGLGQPQHF. CDR3 coding DNA: TGTGCCAGTAGTGAACAGGGTCTTGGCCAGCCCCAGCATTTT.

The chain combines TRBV28 with TRBJ2-1, with 10 bases that match TRBD2. The CDR3 contains 15 residues. Unmatched junction bases numbered 5, after V lost 5 bases and J lost 4 bases. CDR1 is MDHEN, CDR2 SYDVKM, per germline. The CDR3 loop is CASSGLAGVYNEQFF. DNA of the CDR3: TGTGCCAGCAGTGGCCTAGCGGGGGTATACAATGAGCAGTTCTTC.

The chain links TRBV4-2 to TRBJ2-3; TRBD2 might be the D (5 bases). Germline values: CDR1 LGHNA, CDR2 YNFKEQ. The CDR3 is made up of 16 amino acids. Trimming left V 4 bases short and J 1 base short, with 15 bases between. The CDR3 sequence: CASSLNPTTRTDTQYF. CDR3 coding DNA: TGTGCCAGCAGCCTTAATCCGACTACCCGCACAGATACGCAGTATTTT.

This clone was picked up a small number of times. V gene TRBV7-9 combines with J gene TRBJ1-5, with D hard to call. The CDR3 spans 17 residues. The V end was cut by 0 bases, the J end by 1 base, with 13 bases between. Per germline, CDR1 SEHNR and CDR2 FQNEAQ (reference sequence). The DNA for the CDR3 is TGTGCCAGCAGCTTAGCAGGAAGCGGTAGGAGCAATCAGCCCCAGCATTTT. This encodes CASSLAGSGRSNQPQHF.

This chain connects TRBV12-5 to TRBJ1-3, with TRBD1 matching over 8 bases. The CDR3 is made up of 17 amino acids. With 0 bases clipped from V and 4 bases from J, the junction kept 8 bases outside the gene matches. Germline assignment: CDR1 LGHNT and CDR2 FRNRAP. As DNA, the CDR3 is TGTGCTAGTGGTTTGGTCCAGACGGACAGGGCAGGAAACACCATATATTTT. It specifies CASGLVQTDRAGNTIYF. Based on the CDR3 plus reference TRBV12-5 and TRBJ1-3, the full variable domain is DARVTQTPRHKVTEMGQEVTMRCQPILGHNTVFWYRQTMMQGLELLAYFRNRAPLDDSGMPKDRFSAEMPDATLATLKIQPSEPRDSAVYFCASGLVQTDRAGNTIYFGEGSWLTVV.

The chain has TRBV2 and TRBJ2-7; D gene unclear. CDR3 length: 10 amino acids. Trimming cost V 6 bases and J 4 bases, with 4 bases left between them. Looked up from germline, CDR1 is SNHLY and CDR2 is FYNNEI. The CDR3 nucleotides are TGTGCCAGCAGCTTTTACGAGCAGTACTTC. It yields the protein CASSFYEQYF. Looking up the rest from reference TRBV2 and TRBJ2-7 gives the full variable domain: EPEVTQTPSHQVTQMGQEVILRCVPISNHLYFYWYRQILGQKVEFLVSFYNNEISEKSEIFDDQFSVERPDGSNFTLKIRSTKLEDSAMYFCASSFYEQYFGPGTRLTVT.

The chain joins TRBV5-8 to TRBJ1-6, with unresolved D. The CDR3 sequence is 14 residues long. V dropped 0 bases and J dropped 8 bases, with 9 bases sitting between them. The germline CDR1 and CDR2 sequences are SGHTS and YDEGEE. In nucleotides, the CDR3 is TGTGCCAGCAGCTTGGGCGGCCAGTATTCACCCCTCCACTTT. Protein sequence: CASSLGGQYSPLHF.

The V gene is TRBV7-3, the J gene TRBJ2-1; possible D gene TRBD2, 7 bases. This CDR3 is built from 16 residues. Looked up from germline, CDR1 is SGHTA and CDR2 is FQGTGA. Trimming took 1 base from V and 4 from J, leaving 14 bases between them. The CDR3 loop is CASSLINGGLYNEQFF. CDR3 coding DNA: TGTGCCAGCAGCTTAATTAACGGGGGGCTTTACAATGAGCAGTTCTTC.

This sequence joins TRBV4-1 and TRBJ1-5; D is possibly TRBD1 (6 bases). Germline V lookup: CDR1 MGHRA, CDR2 YSYEKL. V was pared by 3 bases and J by 1 base, with 13 bases between. The CDR3 is 16 residues long. The CDR3, as DNA: TGCGCCAGCAGCCAGTTCGCAGGGGCCAGCAATCAGCCCCAGCATTTT. Translating it yields CASSQFAGASNQPQHF.

The rearrangement uses TRBV7-9 and TRBJ2-3; 9 bases are shared with TRBD2. Looked up from germline, CDR1 is SEHNR and CDR2 is FQNEAQ (reference sequence). Trimming removed 3 bases from V and 1 base from J; junction bases left unmatched: 2. CDR3 size: 15 residues. In nucleotides, the CDR3 is TGTGCCAGCAGCTTGGCTAGCGGGGGCACAGATACGCAGTATTTT. Its translation: CASSLASGGTDTQYF.

The genes are TRBV19 and TRBJ2-7; 9 bases match TRBD1. In germline, CDR1 is LNHDA, CDR2 SQIVND (reference sequence). CDR3 length: 12 amino acids. V lost 8 bases, J lost 1 base, and 0 bases stayed unmatched. The CDR3 DNA follows: TGTGCCAGTGGGACAGGGTCCTACGAGCAGTACTTC. Its protein is CASGTGSYEQYF.

V gene TRBV6-2 or TRBV6-3 combines with J gene TRBJ2-3; 13 bases fit TRBD2. With 3 bases clipped from V and 2 bases from J, the junction kept 8 bases outside the gene matches. Germline CDR1 and CDR2: MNHEY and SVGEGT. The CDR3 covers 18 residues. The CDR3 DNA reads as TGTGCCAGCAGTTATGAGAGGACTAGCGGGAGAGACACAGATACGCAGTATTTT. This translates into CASSYERTSGRDTDTQYF.

The chain links TRBV28 to TRBJ1-1; possible D gene TRBD1, 5 bases. Germline-derived CDR1 and CDR2 are MDHEN and SYDVKM. This CDR3 contains 13 residues. Trimming cost V 6 bases and J 3 bases, with 11 bases left between them. The CDR3 spells CASSRRGDTEAFF. CDR3 nucleotides: TGTGCCAGCAGCAGGAGGGGAGACACTGAAGCTTTCTTT.

This chain joins TRBV27 and TRBJ1-2; possibly TRBD1 for D (6 bases). The CDR3 covers 14 residues. Germline V CDR1 and CDR2: MNHEY, SMNVEV (reference sequence). Between the trimmed V and J ends, which lost 3 bases and 3 bases, there was a span of 11 bases. CDR3 bases: TGTGCCAGCAGTTTGGGGGGGGCTCACTATGGCTACACCTTC. The encoded protein is CASSLGGAHYGYTF.

The rearrangement links TRBV9 to TRBJ1-5, with D perhaps matching TRBD1 (6 bases). V was trimmed by 6 bases and J by 6 bases, leaving 25 bases between them. Germline values: CDR1 SGDLS, CDR2 YYNGEE. The CDR3 totals 17 residues. This CDR3 reads CASTTGPDRLGGQPQHF. Here the CDR3 DNA reads TGTGCCAGCACCACAGGCCCAGACCGGTTAGGGGGTCAGCCCCAGCATTTT.

The chain combines TRBV12-3 or TRBV12-4 with TRBJ2-3; D might be TRBD2 (5 bases). V was shortened by 6 bases and J by 6 bases, with 10 bases between the two germline ends. The CDR3 is made up of 12 amino acids. CDR3 amino acids: CASSLIADTQYF. In DNA form, the CDR3 reads TGTGCCAGCAGCTTAATAGCGGATACGCAGTATTTT.

V and J are TRBV15 and TRBJ2-7; D remains ambiguous. The CDR3 loop spans 12 amino acids. Germline CDR1 and CDR2: LNHNV and YYDKDF (reference sequence). Trimming shortened V by 0 bases and J by 4 bases, and 4 bases separated the two germline ends. The CDR3 reads CATSRDLYEQYF. The CDR3, as DNA: TGTGCCACCAGCAGAGATCTGTACGAGCAGTACTTC.

The DNA for the CDR3 is TGCGCCAGCAGCCCTAGAGACTTAAAAGAGACCCAGTACTTC. Its translation is CASSPRDLKETQYF. The chain carries TRBV5-1 and TRBJ2-5; D gene ambiguous. The germline V and J ends were trimmed by 4 bases and 3 bases, with 13 bases remaining between them. CDR3 length equals 14 residues. Germline CDR1 and CDR2: SGHRS and YFSETQ.

The chain is built from TRBV6-6 and TRBJ1-6, with 8 nucleotides matching TRBD1. After removal of 5 bases from V and 8 bases from J, the junction contained 8 bases not matched to a gene. The CDR3 extends over 15 amino acids. Germline CDR1 and CDR2: MNHNY and SVGAGI (reference sequence). CDR3 nucleotide sequence: TGTGCCAGCAGTCTTGGACAGACAGGGGATTCACCCCTCCACTTT. Its translation is CASSLGQTGDSPLHF.

V usage is TRBV5-5 and J usage is TRBJ2-1, with TRBD2 matching over 8 bases. The CDR3 runs to 16 residues. Trimming cost V 0 bases and J 4 bases; bases outside gene matches: 6. The germline V gene has CDR1 SGHKS and CDR2 YYEKEE (reference sequence). CDR3 loop: CASSLGFSGMYNEQFF. The DNA for the CDR3 is TGTGCCAGCAGCTTGGGGTTTAGCGGGATGTACAATGAGCAGTTCTTC.

The chain is built from TRBV30 and TRBJ1-1; possible D gene TRBD1, 5 bases. CDR3 length: 11 amino acids. CDR1 GTSNPN and CDR2 SVGIG come from the germline V gene (reference sequence). V was clipped by 3 bases and J by 10 bases, with 12 bases between them. CDR3 in DNA: TGTGCCTGGAGGGGGCCTAAAGCAGCTTTCTTT. This gives the protein CAWRGPKAAFF.

The CDR3 sequence: CATSRVRNQPQHF. CDR3 coding DNA: TGTGCCACCAGCAGAGTGCGAAATCAGCCCCAGCATTTT. This chain uses TRBV15 with TRBJ1-5; D call uncertain. Germline V CDR1 and CDR2: LNHNV, YYDKDF (reference sequence). V lost 1 base, J lost 4 bases, and 5 bases lay in between. The CDR3 consists of 13 residues.

This sequence joins TRBV11-2 and TRBJ1-3; no definite D call. In germline, CDR1 is SGHAT, CDR2 FQNNGV. There are 15 residues in the CDR3. Trimming shortened V by 5 bases and J by 3 bases, and 14 bases separated the two germline ends. CDR3 nucleotide sequence: TGTGCCAGCAGCATCGACCGCGGATTTGGAAACACCATATATTTT. Protein product: CASSIDRGFGNTIYF.

The rearrangement joins TRBV5-1 to TRBJ2-7, with TRBD1 matching 12 bases. This CDR3 is built from 16 residues. V was clipped by 2 bases and J by 7 bases; unmatched bases: 10. The germline V gene encodes CDR1 SGHRS and CDR2 YFSETQ. The CDR3 spells CASSFRDRGRPTEQYF. The CDR3 bases are TGCGCCAGCAGCTTTCGGGACAGGGGGCGTCCTACTGAGCAGTACTTC.

This clone showed up just once. This chain connects TRBV7-2 to TRBJ2-7; D unresolved. Between the trimmed V and J ends, which lost 5 bases and 4 bases, there was a span of 9 bases. Germline loops: CDR1 SGHTA, CDR2 FQGNSA. CDR3 length equals 12 residues. The CDR3 sequence is CASSQNGYEQYF. CDR3 coding DNA: TGTGCCAGCAGCCAGAACGGGTACGAGCAGTACTTC.

The rearrangement links TRBV11-2 to TRBJ2-7; no clear D. V was pared by 5 bases and J by 2 bases, with 16 bases between. Germline assignment: CDR1 SGHAT and CDR2 FQNNGV. The CDR3 consists of 15 residues. This CDR3 reads CASSAQPGPPYEQYF. CDR3 bases: TGTGCCAGCAGCGCCCAACCGGGTCCCCCCTACGAGCAGTACTTC.

This chain uses TRBV7-2 with TRBJ2-7, with 7 positions matching TRBD1. Unmatched junction bases numbered 12, after V lost 5 bases and J lost 2 bases. CDR1 and CDR2 (germline): SGHTA, FQGNSA. This CDR3 is 16 amino acids long. The CDR3 sequence: CASSIVGTAYPYEQYF. DNA of the CDR3: TGTGCCAGCAGCATCGTCGGGACAGCTTACCCCTACGAGCAGTACTTC.